Following are 7 T cell receptor beta chains from one sample sequenced in a study of blood T cell repertoires in COVID-19. TCRdb keeps only in-frame clones here, not all; method: immunoSEQ multiplex PCR. Of 40,000 to 45,000 clones listed, 90% are singletons. Sample: peripheral blood. The receptor source for this set is a human donor in a cohort sampled during active COVID-19.

The chain has TRBV6-2 or TRBV6-3 and TRBJ2-1; 16 bases fit TRBD2. V was pared by 2 bases and J by 9 bases, with 4 bases of the junction left unmatched. Germline V gene sequence: CDR1 MNHEY, CDR2 SVGEGT. The CDR3 is 16 residues long. The CDR3 spells CASSYRGLAGGPEQFF. CDR3 DNA sequence: TGTGCCAGCAGTTACCGGGGACTAGCGGGAGGGCCTGAGCAGTTCTTC.

V and J are TRBV6-1 and TRBJ1-2; the D is unclear. Germline V CDR1 and CDR2: MNHNS, SASEGT. The CDR3 is 14 amino acids. V was shortened by 1 base and J by 4 bases, with 10 bases between the two germline ends. For the CDR3, the DNA is TGTGCCAGCAGTGAAGAACGAGGCCCCTATGGCTACACCTTC. As protein: CASSEERGPYGYTF.

The chain carries TRBV11-3 and TRBJ2-2; D is perhaps TRBD2 (5 bases). V lost 5 bases and J 5 bases, leaving 12 bases between the germline ends. The V gene's germline CDR1 is SGHNT and CDR2 YENEEA. The CDR3 is 14 amino acids. CDR3 region: CASSPGRGTGELFF. CDR3 DNA: TGTGCCAGCAGCCCCGGACGGGGAACCGGGGAGCTGTTTTTT.

This chain connects TRBV30 to TRBJ1-1; TRBD1 agrees at 7 bases. With 4 bases clipped from V and 4 bases from J, the junction kept 6 bases outside the gene matches. Germline V gene data show CDR1 as GTSNPN and CDR2 as SVGIG (reference sequence). This CDR3 has 13 amino acids. This CDR3 reads CAWNTGVGTEAFF. CDR3 bases: TGTGCCTGGAATACAGGGGTAGGCACTGAAGCTTTCTTT.

The chain links TRBV7-2 to TRBJ2-1; possibly TRBD2 for D (5 bases). V lost 1 base and J lost 0, with 13 bases in between. This CDR3 is built from 17 residues. Germline assignment: CDR1 SGHTA and CDR2 FQGNSA. In DNA form, the CDR3 reads TGTGCCAGCAGCTTAGTAGGTGGCGGGCCCTCCTACAATGAGCAGTTCTTC. Its protein is CASSLVGGGPSYNEQFF.

The chain carries TRBV9 and TRBJ1-1, with TRBD1 matching over 9 bases. The germline CDR1 and CDR2 sequences are SGDLS and YYNGEE. Trimming removed 4 bases from V and 7 bases from J; junction bases left unmatched: 8. The CDR3 length is 14 residues. In nucleotides, the CDR3 is TGTGCCAGCAGCCCAGGGGGACAGGGACATGAAGCTTTCTTT. It yields the protein CASSPGGQGHEAFF. Filled out from reference TRBV9 and TRBJ1-1, the complete variable domain reads DSGVTQTPKHLITATGQRVTLRCSPRSGDLSVYWYQQSLDQGLQFLIQYYNGEERAKGNILERFSAQQFPDLHSELNLSSLELGDSALYFCASSPGGQGHEAFFGQGTRLTVV.

This clone has a single count. Sequence at one end of the junction differs from germline and may be a read error. This chain links TRBV5-5 with TRBJ2-6, with D perhaps matching TRBD1 (5 bases). Germline CDR1 reads SGHKS; CDR2 reads YYEKEE (reference sequence). This CDR3 contains 17 residues. For the CDR3, the DNA is TGTACCAGCAGTCTCCCCCGGTGGGGCTCGGGGGCCAACGTCCTGACTTTC. This encodes CTSSLPRWGSGANVLTF.